The entry that follows covers one T cell receptor (beta chain) sequence. The data derive from a study of beta chain features in type 1 diabetes. Germline V gene data show CDR1 as LGHNA and CDR2 as YSLEER. This CDR3 contains 17 residues. With V trimmed by 1 base and J by 0 bases, 2 bases remained unmatched. The investigators reverse transcribed all of the isolated RNA, so they sequenced expressed TCRB transcripts. Measured with immunoSEQ multiplex PCR; TCRdb has only the in-frame clones, and not every one. The sample lists 150,000 to 200,000 clones; about 13% were seen once. The receptor was derived from a woman aged 18-35 years in good health. What was sequenced was central memory CD4+ T cells from blood. The chain employs TRBV4-3 and TRBJ2-1, with 11 bases fitting TRBD2. CDR3 sequence: CASSQGLAGGSYNEQFF. As DNA, the CDR3 is TGCGCCAGCAGCCAAGGGCTAGCGGGAGGCTCCTACAATGAGCAGTTCTTC.